The 21 T cell receptor beta chains in this list originate from one sample, sequenced in a study of blood T cell repertoires in COVID-19. Libraries were prepared by immunoSEQ multiplex PCR; TCRdb keeps only in-frame clonotypes and omits some of them. The data contain a few hundred thousand clones, 86% of them seen just once; the ten biggest clones take up 2% to 2.5%. The sequencing sample was made of peripheral blood. These receptors all stem from a woman in her thirties who had recovered from COVID-19.

The V and J genes are TRBV5-1 and TRBJ2-6; D may be TRBD2 (6 bases). Per the germline V gene, CDR1 is SGHRS and CDR2 is YFSETQ. The CDR3 spans 15 residues. V was clipped by 4 bases and J by 0 bases, with 8 bases between them. CDR3 DNA: TGCGCCAGCAGCGCCGGGGGCTCTGGGGCCAACGTCCTGACTTTC. Protein sequence: CASSAGGSGANVLTF. Supplemented by reference TRBV5-1 and TRBJ2-6, the full variable domain reads KAGVTQTPRYLIKTRGQQVTLSCSPISGHRSVSWYQQTPGQGLQFLFEYFSETQRNKGNFPGRFSGRQFSNSRSEMNVSTLELGDSALYLCASSAGGSGANVLTFGAGSRLTVL.

The chain has TRBV6-5 and TRBJ1-2; 7 nucleotides align to TRBD1. The germline CDR1 and CDR2 sequences are MNHEY and SVGAGI. This CDR3 spans 15 amino acids. V shed 5 bases and J 3 bases; nucleotides not matched to a gene: 9. CDR3 region: CASSRRQGSYYGYTF. CDR3 nucleotide sequence: TGTGCCAGCAGTCGGCGACAGGGAAGTTACTATGGCTACACCTTC.

J is TRBJ2-3 and V is TRBV24-1; tentative D call: TRBD1 (6 bases). The V and J ends lost 9 bases and 0 bases respectively, with 12 bases between them. Germline V gene lookup returns CDR1 KGHDR and CDR2 SFDVKD. The CDR3 contains 14 residues. As DNA, the CDR3 is TGTGCCACCGCCGTGACAGGTAGCACAGATACGCAGTATTTT. Residues: CATAVTGSTDTQYF.

This chain links TRBV5-1 with TRBJ2-3, with TRBD2 matching over 10 bases. Germline trimming cut 1 base from V and 2 bases from J; bases unmatched to any gene: 13. Looked up from germline, CDR1 is SGHRS and CDR2 is YFSETQ. This CDR3 comprises 19 residues. The CDR3, as DNA: TGCGCCAGCAGCTTGCTGTTGTCTAGCGGGGGCCGGGACACAGATACGCAGTATTTT. Translated: CASSLLLSSGGRDTDTQYF.

This chain uses TRBV29-1 with TRBJ1-2, with 7 nucleotides matching TRBD1. The V and J ends lost 5 bases and 5 bases, in that order; junction bases with no gene match: 2. The CDR3 spans 11 residues. Germline V gives CDR1 SQVTM, CDR2 ANQGSEA. CDR3 sequence reads: CSVTGEYGYTF. The DNA of the CDR3 is TGCAGCGTTACAGGGGAATATGGCTACACCTTC.

Comments on this clone: The junction differs from germline at one of its ends, possibly a read error. The gene calls are TRBV20-1 and TRBJ1-2, with D possibly TRBD1 on 5 matching bases. This CDR3 contains 11 residues. Per the germline V gene, CDR1 is DFQATT and CDR2 is SNEGSKA (reference sequence). CDR3 DNA sequence: TGCAGTGCTTGGACAAGTCAGCTTCGTTTGTTC. Its protein is CSAWTSQLRLF.

The chain has TRBV9 and TRBJ2-1; TRBD2 matches 12 bases. Germline lookup yields CDR1 SGDLS and CDR2 YYNGEE. CDR3 length equals 18 residues. V dropped 4 bases and J dropped 0; count of bases not matched to a gene: 8. CDR3 nucleotide sequence: TGTGCCAGCAGCCGAGGACTAGCGGGATCTCTCTCCTACAATGAGCAGTTCTTC. This codes for CASSRGLAGSLSYNEQFF. The whole variable domain, filled in from reference TRBV9 and TRBJ2-1, reads DSGVTQTPKHLITATGQRVTLRCSPRSGDLSVYWYQQSLDQGLQFLIQYYNGEERAKGNILERFSAQQFPDLHSELNLSSLELGDSALYFCASSRGLAGSLSYNEQFFGPGTRLTVL.

The chain is built from TRBV27 and TRBJ2-1; TRBD1 agrees at 9 bases. The CDR3 runs 16 residues. CDR1 is MNHEY and CDR2 is SMNVEV in the germline V gene (reference sequence). J was trimmed by 6 bases and V by 5 bases; bases with no gene match: 11. The CDR3, as DNA: TGTGCCAGCAGTCTGAACAGGGGGCATGAGGCCAATGAGCAGTTCTTC. Its protein is CASSLNRGHEANEQFF.

The chain recombines TRBV2 with TRBJ1-5, with 8 nucleotides matching TRBD1. V was clipped by 6 bases and J by 3 bases; unmatched bases: 10. This CDR3 has 16 residues. Germline assignment: CDR1 SNHLY and CDR2 FYNNEI. The CDR3 DNA is TGTGCCAGCAGGGCCGGACAGGGCGTCACCAATCAGCCCCAGCATTTT. It encodes CASRAGQGVTNQPQHF.

This clone was seen a single time. The chain combines TRBV9 with TRBJ2-3; D possibly corresponds to TRBD2 (5 bases). CDR3 length equals 15 residues. Trimming left V 4 bases short and J 3 bases short, with 15 bases between. Germline CDR1 is SGDLS and CDR2 is YYNGEE. The CDR3 reads CASSSGPRATDTQYF. CDR3 DNA sequence: TGTGCCAGCAGCTCAGGCCCGCGGGCGACAGATACGCAGTATTTT.

The rearrangement uses TRBV19 and TRBJ2-7; D is unresolved. Germline CDR1 reads LNHDA; CDR2 reads SQIVND (reference sequence). CDR3 length: 14 amino acids. Trimming shortened V by 5 bases and J by 2 bases, and 13 bases separated the two germline ends. CDR3 DNA: TGTGCCAGTAGTGGCCGAGGTTTCGCCTACGAGCAGTACTTC. Translated: CASSGRGFAYEQYF.

This clone has just one count. V is TRBV6-2 or TRBV6-3 and J is TRBJ2-7; 11 nucleotides agree with TRBD1. With V trimmed by 4 bases and J by 3 bases, 2 bases remained unmatched. The germline gives CDR1 MNHEY, CDR2 SVGEGT. The CDR3 totals 14 residues. The CDR3 loop reads CASSLGQGVYEQYF. As DNA, the CDR3 is TGTGCCAGCAGTTTGGGACAGGGGGTCTACGAGCAGTACTTC.

A few counts support this clone. The chain links TRBV5-1 to TRBJ1-1; 8 bases agree with TRBD1. The CDR3 has 15 residues. Unmatched junction bases numbered 7, after V lost 4 bases and J lost 2 bases. Germline V gives CDR1 SGHRS, CDR2 YFSETQ. The CDR3 here is CASSPRGLINTEAFF. CDR3 nucleotides: TGCGCCAGCAGCCCCAGGGGGCTTATTAACACTGAAGCTTTCTTT.

The rearrangement uses TRBV6-5 and TRBJ1-1, with TRBD1 matching 8 bases. The J segment lost 6 bases and the V segment lost 5 bases, leaving 8 bases of the junction unmatched. Germline values: CDR1 MNHEY, CDR2 SVGAGI. The CDR3 has 14 amino acids. CDR3 bases: TGTGCCAGCAGTCGGACAGGGTTGTTTTCTGAAGCTTTCTTT. Translation gives CASSRTGLFSEAFF.

This chain joins TRBV4-1 and TRBJ2-1, with D uncertain. CDR1 is MGHRA and CDR2 is YSYEKL in the germline V gene. Trimming shortened V by 2 bases and J by 0 bases, and 5 bases separated the two germline ends. This CDR3 comprises 14 residues. CDR3 DNA: TGCGCCAGCAGCCAAACGGTCTCCTACAATGAGCAGTTCTTC. Translating gives CASSQTVSYNEQFF.

The CDR3 region has the DNA TGTGCCAGCAGCTTAGTCCCGTTCTACGAGCAGTACTTC. Translating it yields CASSLVPFYEQYF. V is TRBV11-2 and J is TRBJ2-7, with D unresolved. CDR3 length: 13 amino acids. Between the trimmed V and J ends, which lost 1 base and 3 bases, there was a span of 7 bases. Germline loops: CDR1 SGHAT, CDR2 FQNNGV.

This clone appeared a few times. The chain couples TRBV6-6 to TRBJ2-7; TRBD2 might be the D (5 bases). Trimming cost V 0 bases and J 6 bases, with 12 bases left between them. In germline, CDR1 is MNHNY, CDR2 SVGAGI (reference sequence). The CDR3 runs 14 residues. CDR3 amino acids: CASSYSELASEQYF. CDR3 DNA sequence: TGTGCCAGCAGTTACTCGGAGCTAGCCTCCGAGCAGTACTTC.

This chain uses TRBV24-1 with TRBJ2-3; no reliable D call. The CDR3 runs 11 residues. CDR1 KGHDR and CDR2 SFDVKD come from the germline V gene. V lost 5 bases to trimming and J lost 5 bases, with 4 bases between them. The CDR3 nucleotides are TGTGCCACCAGTGCGGGAGATACGCAGTATTTT. This encodes CATSAGDTQYF.

V gene TRBV12-3 or TRBV12-4 combines with J gene TRBJ1-1, with 7 bases fitting TRBD1. V dropped 3 bases and J dropped 7; count of bases not matched to a gene: 5. The CDR3 length is 13 residues. CDR3 residues: CASSFGRGDEAFF. CDR3 DNA sequence: TGTGCCAGCAGTTTCGGCAGGGGGGATGAAGCTTTCTTT.

The chain recombines TRBV7-2 with TRBJ2-1; TRBD1 matches at 8 bases. CDR3 size: 16 residues. Losses at the gene ends were 4 bases for V and 4 bases for J; bases not matched to a gene: 9. Germline V gene sequence: CDR1 SGHTA, CDR2 FQGNSA. CDR3 bases: TGTGCCAGCAGCTCAAGACAGGGGATGATATACAATGAGCAGTTCTTC. Translation gives CASSSRQGMIYNEQFF. Full variable domain (remainder filled in from reference TRBV7-2 and TRBJ2-1): GAGVSQSPSNKVTEKGKDVELRCDPISGHTALYWYRQSLGQGLEFLIYFQGNSAPDKSGLPSDRFSAERTGGSVSTLTIQRTQQEDSAVYLCASSSRQGMIYNEQFFGPGTRLTVL.

The J gene is TRBJ2-1, the V gene TRBV19; 9 bases map to TRBD2. The CDR3 length is 16 residues. V shed 5 bases, J shed 4 bases, and the junction held 9 bases outside the gene matches. The V gene's germline CDR1 is LNHDA and CDR2 SQIVND (reference sequence). This chain's CDR3 is CASSPLAGVSYNEQFF. The CDR3 DNA is TGTGCCAGTAGTCCTTTAGCGGGAGTATCTTACAATGAGCAGTTCTTC.